Below, 26 T cell receptor beta chains from the same sample are listed, as sequenced in a study of T cell responses to AZD1222 COVID-19 vaccine. Method: immunoSEQ multiplex PCR; TCRdb's copy keeps in-frame clones and lacks some. The sample consists of some 170,000 clones, about 89% of them appearing once. Here the sequenced sample was peripheral blood, taken on day 0 of AZD1222 vaccination. The receptor set was obtained from an adult in good health.

This clone was detected once. This rearrangement joins TRBV5-1 to TRBJ2-2; possible D gene TRBD2, 5 bases. The V end was cut by 1 base, the J end by 7 bases, with 17 bases between. Germline V lookup: CDR1 SGHRS, CDR2 YFSETQ. This CDR3 contains 16 residues. The CDR3 DNA is TGCGCCAGCAGCTTGATGGACTCAGGTGCAGGCGGGGAGCTGTTTTTT. This sequence encodes CASSLMDSGAGGELFF. The full variable domain, with the rest looked up from reference TRBV5-1 and TRBJ2-2, is KAGVTQTPRYLIKTRGQQVTLSCSPISGHRSVSWYQQTPGQGLQFLFEYFSETQRNKGNFPGRFSGRQFSNSRSEMNVSTLELGDSALYLCASSLMDSGAGGELFFGEGSRLTVL.

The chain is built from TRBV3-1 (or the pseudogene TRBV3-2) and TRBJ1-5; D gene unclear. With 6 bases removed from V and 3 bases from J, the gap between germline ends came to 6 bases. The CDR3 consists of 12 residues. Germline V gene data show CDR1 as LGHDT and CDR2 as YNNKEL (reference sequence). The CDR3 sequence is CASSFTNQPQHF. The CDR3 DNA reads as TGTGCCAGCAGTTTCACCAATCAGCCCCAGCATTTT.

The genes are TRBV10-3 and TRBJ2-1; D perhaps matches TRBD1 (5 bases). This CDR3 contains 13 residues. CDR1 and CDR2 (germline): ENHRY, SYGVKD. Trimming left V 4 bases short and J 7 bases short, with 11 bases between. Written as DNA, the CDR3 is TGTGCCATCAGTGTATCCAGGGTGAATGAGCAGTTCTTC. This translates into CAISVSRVNEQFF.

This clone is a singleton in its sample. This chain joins TRBV6-5 and TRBJ1-2; the D gene is possibly TRBD1 (6 bases). Looked up from germline, CDR1 is MNHEY and CDR2 is SVGAGI. The length of the CDR3 is 14 residues. Trimming left V 6 bases short and J 0 bases short, with 11 bases between. The CDR3 DNA reads TGTGCCAGCAGCAGGGGAGTCTCTAACTATGGCTACACCTTC. Its translation: CASSRGVSNYGYTF.

The chain combines TRBV6-5 with TRBJ2-7; no definite D call. Germline V gene lookup returns CDR1 MNHEY and CDR2 SVGAGI. The CDR3 is made up of 14 amino acids. Trimming pared 5 bases from V and 4 bases from J, leaving 15 bases between. In DNA, the CDR3 is TGTGCCAGCAGTCTTCTTTCTGCGGCTTACGAGCAGTACGTC. Its protein product is CASSLLSAAYEQYV.

CDR3 sequence reads: CASSLRDVDGYTF. As DNA, the CDR3 is TGCGCCAGCAGCCTACGGGACGTCGATGGCTACACCTTC. This chain links TRBV5-1 with TRBJ1-2, with D possibly TRBD1 on 5 matching bases. This CDR3 spans 13 amino acids. The ends were cut back, 4 bases at V and 6 bases at J, with 13 bases in the middle. Germline lookup yields CDR1 SGHRS and CDR2 YFSETQ.

The chain has TRBV30 and TRBJ1-1; no definite D call. The V end lost 1 base, the J end lost 10 bases, and 10 bases lay between the germline ends. Germline loops: CDR1 GTSNPN, CDR2 SVGIG (reference sequence). The CDR3 is 11 residues long. The chain's CDR3 is CAWSGGSGAFF. DNA for the CDR3: TGTGCCTGGAGTGGGGGATCGGGAGCTTTCTTT.

The V gene is TRBV5-1, the J gene TRBJ1-5; D may be TRBD1 (6 bases). Trimming shortened V by 1 base and J by 5 bases, and 13 bases separated the two germline ends. From germline, CDR1 is SGHRS and CDR2 YFSETQ. This CDR3 is built from 15 residues. The CDR3 reads CASSLTGYPDQPQHF. In DNA, the CDR3 is TGCGCCAGCAGCTTGACAGGGTACCCCGATCAGCCCCAGCATTTT.

This clone showed up just once. The chain recombines TRBV11-2 with TRBJ2-2; 12 bases match TRBD2. V dropped 3 bases and J dropped 6; count of bases not matched to a gene: 5. The germline V gene has CDR1 SGHAT and CDR2 FQNNGV. The CDR3 contains 16 residues. The CDR3 region has the DNA TGTGCCAGCAGCTTCAAGACTAGCGGGAGATCCGGGGAGCTGTTTTTT. Its protein product is CASSFKTSGRSGELFF. The variable domain in full, with the rest retrieved from reference TRBV11-2 and TRBJ2-2, is EAGVAQSPRYKIIEKRQSVAFWCNPISGHATLYWYQQILGQGPKLLIQFQNNGVVDDSQLPKDRFSAERLKGVDSTLKIQPAKLEDSAVYLCASSFKTSGRSGELFFGEGSRLTVL.

The chain carries TRBV6-5 and TRBJ1-1, with TRBD1 matching 7 bases. Germline V gene lookup returns CDR1 MNHEY and CDR2 SVGAGI. J lost 2 bases, V lost 10 bases, and 4 bases had no gene match. This CDR3 has 12 amino acids. The CDR3 reads CATRQGNTEAFF. For the CDR3, the DNA is TGTGCCACGAGACAGGGTAACACTGAAGCTTTCTTT.

The rearrangement links TRBV10-3 to TRBJ1-4, with 8 nucleotides matching TRBD1. The CDR3 runs to 14 residues. The V gene's germline CDR1 is ENHRY and CDR2 SYGVKD. The V and J ends lost 3 bases and 5 bases, in that order; junction bases with no gene match: 2. DNA of the CDR3: TGTGCCATCAGTGACAGGGGGCTAAATGAAAAACTGTTTTTT. Translated: CAISDRGLNEKLFF.

The chain combines TRBV7-8 with TRBJ1-1; D possibly corresponds to TRBD1 (5 bases). Trimming took 1 base from V and 4 from J, leaving 10 bases between them. This CDR3 has 14 residues. Germline V gene data show CDR1 as SGHVS and CDR2 as FQNEAQ. Written as DNA, the CDR3 is TGTGCCAGCAGCTTAGGCGGGGGGACCACTGAAGCTTTCTTT. Protein: CASSLGGGTTEAFF.

This clone has more than one count but fewer than ten. The chain couples TRBV5-8 to TRBJ1-4; maybe TRBD1 (5 bases). Germline CDR1 SGHTS, CDR2 YDEGEE. Between the trimmed V and J ends, which lost 4 bases and 3 bases, there was a span of 13 bases. The CDR3 totals 15 residues. The CDR3 loop reads CASSAQAGSNEKLFF. CDR3 nucleotides: TGTGCCAGCAGCGCCCAGGCAGGGTCTAATGAAAAACTGTTTTTT.

The V call is TRBV25-1, the J call TRBJ1-1; D might be TRBD1 (5 bases). The CDR3 has 13 amino acids. From germline, CDR1 is MGHDK and CDR2 SYGVNS. V was clipped by 5 bases and J by 5 bases, with 12 bases between them. The chain's CDR3 is CASSQGTWTEAFF. In DNA, the CDR3 is TGTGCCAGCAGTCAGGGTACGTGGACTGAAGCTTTCTTT.

The chain uses TRBV5-5 and TRBJ2-1; no firm D call. CDR1 is SGHKS, CDR2 YYEKEE, per germline (reference sequence). This CDR3 contains 12 residues. Trimming took 1 base from V and 9 from J, leaving 8 bases between them. The CDR3 bases are TGTGCCAGCAGCTTGAGACTGGGTGAGCAGTTCTTC. Amino acids: CASSLRLGEQFF. The whole variable domain, filled in from reference TRBV5-5 and TRBJ2-1, reads DAGVTQSPTHLIKTRGQQVTLRCSPISGHKSVSWYQQVLGQGPQFIFQYYEKEERGRGNFPDRFSARQFPNYSSELNVNALLLGDSALYLCASSLRLGEQFFGPGTRLTVL.

This clone has more than one count but fewer than ten. The chain uses TRBV28 and TRBJ1-4, with no clear D. Trimming removed 3 bases from V and 0 bases from J, with 8 bases in between. The CDR3 totals 15 residues. Germline values: CDR1 MDHEN, CDR2 SYDVKM. CDR3 protein: CASSLARTTNEKLFF. CDR3 nucleotide sequence: TGTGCCAGCAGTTTGGCCCGAACAACTAATGAAAAACTGTTTTTT.

This chain joins TRBV20-1 and TRBJ2-2, with 9 bases aligning to TRBD2. CDR1 and CDR2 from the germline V gene are DFQATT and SNEGSKA (reference sequence). With V trimmed by 3 bases and J by 5 bases, 13 bases remained unmatched. The CDR3 spans 17 residues. In DNA, the CDR3 is TGCAGTGCTAGTAGACAGACCCTAGCGGGAAAGACCGGGGAGCTGTTTTTT. Translated: CSASRQTLAGKTGELFF.

The J gene is TRBJ2-6, the V gene TRBV10-3; no clear D gene. Germline lookup yields CDR1 ENHRY and CDR2 SYGVKD. V lost 4 bases, J lost 1 base, and 5 bases lay in between. This CDR3 has 14 amino acids. The DNA for the CDR3 is TGTGCCATCAGTGGCCAGTCTGGGGCCAACGTCCTGACTTTC. Translating gives CAISGQSGANVLTF.

The chain joins TRBV28 to TRBJ1-3, with D hard to call. CDR3 length: 15 amino acids. Germline loops: CDR1 MDHEN, CDR2 SYDVKM. V shed 2 bases and J shed 4 bases, with 12 bases lying between them. The CDR3 region has the DNA TGTGCCAGCAGTTTACGCTTTCAAGGAGGAAACACCATATATTTT. It is translated as CASSLRFQGGNTIYF.

This clone was recorded once. The chain links TRBV19 to TRBJ2-5; 7 bases match TRBD1. The CDR3 sequence is 14 residues long. V lost 4 bases and J lost 5; bases outside the gene matches: 7. Germline CDR1 and CDR2: LNHDA and SQIVND (reference sequence). The CDR3 DNA reads TGTGCCAGTAGTAACGACAGGGTACAGGAGACCCAGTACTTC. The encoded protein is CASSNDRVQETQYF.

CDR3 residues: CASSVPGGSYNSPLHF. In nucleotides, the CDR3 is TGTGCCAGCAGTGTCCCCGGGGGCTCCTATAATTCACCCCTCCACTTT. The gene calls are TRBV28 and TRBJ1-6, with D maybe TRBD1 (5 bases). Germline loops: CDR1 MDHEN, CDR2 SYDVKM. CDR3 length: 16 amino acids. Trimming pared 5 bases from V and 0 bases from J, leaving 11 bases between.

The genes are TRBV7-9 and TRBJ2-1, with 14 bases aligning to TRBD2. Germline V gene lookup returns CDR1 SEHNR and CDR2 FQNEAQ (reference sequence). This CDR3 region has 18 residues. The J segment lost 2 bases and the V segment lost 7 bases, leaving 10 bases of the junction unmatched. The CDR3 DNA reads TGTGCCAGCACCCGGGGACTAGCGGGAGATACCGCCTACAATGAGCAGTTCTTC. It codes for CASTRGLAGDTAYNEQFF.

The chain carries TRBV7-3 and TRBJ2-3; D tentatively reads TRBD1 or TRBD2 (6 bases each). This CDR3 has 13 amino acids. Germline V lookup: CDR1 SGHTA, CDR2 FQGTGA. Deletions cut 5 bases from V and 8 bases from J, with 14 bases between. This CDR3 reads CASSRQKGGTQYF. CDR3 in DNA: TGTGCCAGCAGCAGACAAAAGGGGGGTACGCAGTATTTT. Together with reference TRBV7-3 and TRBJ2-3, the CDR3 gives the full variable domain: GAGVSQTPSNKVTEKGKYVELRCDPISGHTALYWYRQSLGQGPEFLIYFQGTGAADDSGLPNDRFFAVRPEGSVSTLKIQRTERGDSAVYLCASSRQKGGTQYFGPGTRLTVL.

The rearrangement links TRBV5-6 to TRBJ2-6; a weak D match, TRBD1 (5 bases). V gave up 4 bases and J gave up 4 bases, with 12 bases separating them. CDR1 SGHDT and CDR2 YYEEEE come from the germline V gene. CDR3 length equals 15 residues. CDR3 in DNA: TGTGCCAGCAGCCCCCGACAGCCCGGGGCCAACGTCCTGACTTTC. This gives the protein CASSPRQPGANVLTF.

This chain links TRBV21-1 with TRBJ1-5; TRBD1, the D gene given by the table, was not confirmed from the DNA. TRBV21-1 is noted as a pseudogene. This CDR3 region has 19 residues. DNA for the CDR3: TGTGCCAGCAGCAAAGGGGTAAGGGGTTGGAAAGATTACAATCAGCCCCAGCATTTT. Translating it yields CASSKGVRGWKDYNQPQHF.

The J gene is TRBJ2-6, the V gene TRBV18; 7 nucleotides line up with TRBD1. Losses at the gene ends were 0 bases for V and 4 bases for J; bases not matched to a gene: 9. This CDR3 spans 18 amino acids. Per germline, CDR1 KGHSH and CDR2 LQKENI. CDR3 in amino acids: CASSPPPTGIAGANVLTF. As DNA, the CDR3 is TGTGCCAGCTCACCACCGCCGACAGGGATCGCCGGGGCCAACGTCCTGACTTTC. Full variable domain (rest looked up from reference TRBV18 and TRBJ2-6): NAGVMQNPRHLVRRRGQEARLRCSPMKGHSHVYWYRQLPEEGLKFMVYLQKENIIDESGMPKERFSAEFPKEGPSILRIQQVVRGDSAAYFCASSPPPTGIAGANVLTFGAGSRLTVL.